The 6 T cell receptor beta chains reported below all come from one sample, sequenced in a study of T cells in tumors after PD-1 blockade. TCRdb's copy holds only in-frame clones and misses some; the assay was immunoSEQ multiplex PCR. Of around 35,000 clones listed, 73% are singletons. The material sequenced was PBMCs, taken after anti-PD-1 treatment. All receptors derive from a human donor with basal cell carcinoma.

CDR3 in amino acids: CASSGQGPDTEAFF. The CDR3 DNA sequence: TGTGCCAGCAGCGGACAGGGGCCGGACACTGAAGCTTTCTTT. V and J are TRBV28 and TRBJ1-1; 9 nucleotides line up with TRBD1. The CDR3 covers 14 residues. In germline, CDR1 is MDHEN, CDR2 SYDVKM. V gave up 6 bases and J gave up 3 bases; unmatched junction bases: 5.

This chain uses TRBV5-6 with TRBJ2-1, with 7 bases fitting TRBD2. The germline V gene encodes CDR1 SGHDT and CDR2 YYEEEE. J gave up 5 bases and V 0 bases, and 2 bases lay outside the gene matches. The CDR3 is 14 amino acids. In DNA, the CDR3 is TGTGCCAGCAGCTTGGGACTAGCTAACAATGAGCAGTTCTTC. It codes for CASSLGLANNEQFF.

The chain joins TRBV19 to TRBJ1-4; D is unresolved. Germline CDR1 LNHDA, CDR2 SQIVND (reference sequence). This CDR3 is 15 amino acids long. The germline V and J ends were trimmed by 3 bases and 0 bases, with 8 bases remaining between them. CDR3 loop: CASSIIGATNEKLFF. Here the CDR3 DNA reads TGTGCCAGTAGTATTATTGGGGCAACTAATGAAAAACTGTTTTTT.

The rearrangement uses TRBV15 and TRBJ2-1; 7 bases are shared with TRBD1. V dropped 2 bases and J dropped 7; count of bases not matched to a gene: 8. Germline V gene lookup returns CDR1 LNHNV and CDR2 YYDKDF (reference sequence). This CDR3 comprises 15 residues. CDR3 coding DNA: TGTGCCACCAGCAGAACCAAAGGGACAGTTAATGAGCAGTTCTTC. Translation: CATSRTKGTVNEQFF.

The genes are TRBV24-1 and TRBJ1-2; no reliable D call. The CDR3 runs 16 residues. With 2 bases removed from V and 5 bases from J, the gap between germline ends came to 17 bases. Germline V gives CDR1 KGHDR, CDR2 SFDVKD. The chain's CDR3 is CATSDSPSGGNYGYTF. DNA for the CDR3: TGTGCCACCAGTGATTCGCCATCGGGAGGAAATTATGGCTACACCTTC.

In its sample, this clone was seen a few times. This rearrangement joins TRBV5-1 to TRBJ2-1; TRBD1 is a possible D gene (5 bases). The CDR3 loop spans 13 amino acids. Per the germline V gene, CDR1 is SGHRS and CDR2 is YFSETQ. V gave up 0 bases and J gave up 15 bases, with 16 bases separating them. The CDR3 nucleotides are TGCGCCAGCAGCTTGGAGCCGGTGACAGTGCGGTTCTTC. Its translation is CASSLEPVTVRFF.